This T cell receptor (beta chain) originates from a study of cytomegalovirus exposure and HLA in healthy donors. General study results and limits: Some V segments, TRBV6-2 and TRBV6-3 among them, were indistinguishable and were therefore excluded. The study recorded about 160 TCR beta chains that were cytomegalovirus-associated. In a later analysis, approximately 15,000 TCR beta sequences were associated with HLA alleles at 0.05 false discovery rate.

Concerning this clone itself: No antigen is known for it.

CDR3 length: 13 residues. Germline values: CDR1 SGHRS, CDR2 YFSETQ. J gave up 9 bases and V 3 bases, and 8 bases lay outside the gene matches. 60 Vbeta and 13 Jbeta primers were used in PCR. Clones were sequenced by immunoSEQ multiplex PCR, and TCRdb holds only the in-frame ones, with some missing. In the table there are 80,000 or so clones, under 70% of which are singletons. Sequences were obtained from PBMCs. V gene TRBV5-1 combines with J gene TRBJ2-7; 8 nucleotides agree with TRBD2. The receptor was derived from a man aged 25 to 40 in good health and CMV-seropositive. The CDR3 spells CASSSGTSRRQYF. CDR3 DNA: TGCGCCAGCAGCTCCGGGACTAGTCGTCGGCAGTACTTC.